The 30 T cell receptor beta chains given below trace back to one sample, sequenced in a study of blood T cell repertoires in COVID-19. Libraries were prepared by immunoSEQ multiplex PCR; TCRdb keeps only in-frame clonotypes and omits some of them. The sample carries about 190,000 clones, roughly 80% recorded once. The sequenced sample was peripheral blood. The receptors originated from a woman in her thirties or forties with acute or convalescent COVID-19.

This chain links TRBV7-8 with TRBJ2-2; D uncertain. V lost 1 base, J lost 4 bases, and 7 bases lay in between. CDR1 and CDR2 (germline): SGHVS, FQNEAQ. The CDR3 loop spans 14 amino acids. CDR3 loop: CASSLGPGTGELFF. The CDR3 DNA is TGTGCCAGCAGCTTAGGCCCGGGCACCGGGGAGCTGTTTTTT.

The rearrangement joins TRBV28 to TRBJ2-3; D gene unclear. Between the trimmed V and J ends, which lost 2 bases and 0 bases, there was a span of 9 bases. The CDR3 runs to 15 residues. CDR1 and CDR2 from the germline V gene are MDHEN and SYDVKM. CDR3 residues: CASSLPLLSTDTQYF. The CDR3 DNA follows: TGTGCCAGCAGTTTACCCCTCCTCAGCACAGATACGCAGTATTTT.

CDR3 in amino acids: CASSLVGQALNTEAFF. The CDR3 coding sequence is TGTGCCAGCAGCTTGGTGGGACAGGCTTTGAACACTGAAGCTTTCTTT. V is TRBV5-4 and J is TRBJ1-1; 8 bases map to TRBD1. The V segment lost 0 bases and the J segment 0 bases; nucleotides outside the gene matches: 4. This CDR3 has 16 residues. Germline V gene sequence: CDR1 SGHNT, CDR2 YYREEE (reference sequence).

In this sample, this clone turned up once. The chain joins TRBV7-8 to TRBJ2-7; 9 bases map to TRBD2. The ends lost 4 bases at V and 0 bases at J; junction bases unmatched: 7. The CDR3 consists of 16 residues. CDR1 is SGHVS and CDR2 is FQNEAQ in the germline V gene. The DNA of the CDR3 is TGTGCCAGCAGCTACCCGCGGGGGGGCCTCTCCTACGAGCAGTACTTC. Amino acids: CASSYPRGGLSYEQYF.

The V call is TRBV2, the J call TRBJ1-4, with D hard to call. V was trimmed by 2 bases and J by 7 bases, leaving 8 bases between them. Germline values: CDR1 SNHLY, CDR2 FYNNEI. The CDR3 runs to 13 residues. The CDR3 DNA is TGTGCCAGCAGTGAAACTACATTTGAAAAACTGTTTTTT. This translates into CASSETTFEKLFF.

The CDR3 spells CAWNPQRRGGKLFF. As DNA, the CDR3 is TGTGCCTGGAACCCCCAGAGGAGGGGGGGAAAACTGTTTTTT. V gene TRBV30 combines with J gene TRBJ1-4, with D perhaps matching TRBD1 (6 bases). Per germline, CDR1 GTSNPN and CDR2 SVGIG (reference sequence). This CDR3 is 14 amino acids long. Deletions cut 4 bases from V and 10 bases from J, with 19 bases between.

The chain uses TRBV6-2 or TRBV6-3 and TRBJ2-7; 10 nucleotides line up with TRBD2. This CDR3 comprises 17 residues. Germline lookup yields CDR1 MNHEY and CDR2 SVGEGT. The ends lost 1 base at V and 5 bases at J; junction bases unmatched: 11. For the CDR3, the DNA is TGTGCCAGCAGTTACTGGGATAGCGGGAGGAGTCGGGACGAGCAGTACTTC. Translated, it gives CASSYWDSGRSRDEQYF.

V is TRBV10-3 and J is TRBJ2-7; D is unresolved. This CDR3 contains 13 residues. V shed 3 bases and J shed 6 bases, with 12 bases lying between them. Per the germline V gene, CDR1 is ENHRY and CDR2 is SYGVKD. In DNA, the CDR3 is TGTGCCATCAGTGATGGCTCGCTCGCCGAGCAGTACTTC. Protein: CAISDGSLAEQYF.

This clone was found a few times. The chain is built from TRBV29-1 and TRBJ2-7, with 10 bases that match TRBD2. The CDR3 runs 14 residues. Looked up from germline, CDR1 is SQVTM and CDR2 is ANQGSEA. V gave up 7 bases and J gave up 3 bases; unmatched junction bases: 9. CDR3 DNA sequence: TGCAGCGCCTCAGTAGCGGGAGGAAACTACGAGCAGTACTTC. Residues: CSASVAGGNYEQYF.

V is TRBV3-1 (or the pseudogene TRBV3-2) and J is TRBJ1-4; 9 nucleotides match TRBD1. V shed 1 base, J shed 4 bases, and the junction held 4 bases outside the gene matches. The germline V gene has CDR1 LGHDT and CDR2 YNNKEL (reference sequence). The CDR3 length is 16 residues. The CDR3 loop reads CASSQGWDRVNEKLFF. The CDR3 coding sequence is TGTGCCAGCAGCCAAGGCTGGGACAGGGTTAATGAAAAACTGTTTTTT.

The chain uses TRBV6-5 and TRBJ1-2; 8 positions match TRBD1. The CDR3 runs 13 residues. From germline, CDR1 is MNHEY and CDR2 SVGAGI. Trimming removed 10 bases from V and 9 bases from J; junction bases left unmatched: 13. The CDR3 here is CATTVTGAASYTF. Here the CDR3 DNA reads TGTGCCACTACCGTGACAGGGGCGGCAAGCTACACCTTC.

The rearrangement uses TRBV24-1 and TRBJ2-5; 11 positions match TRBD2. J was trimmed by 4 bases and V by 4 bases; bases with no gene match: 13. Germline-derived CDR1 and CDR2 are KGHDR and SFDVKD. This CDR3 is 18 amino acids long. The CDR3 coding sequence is TGTGCCACCAGTGACTCTACCTCTAGCGGGAGGTTATTAGAGACCCAGTACTTC. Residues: CATSDSTSSGRLLETQYF.

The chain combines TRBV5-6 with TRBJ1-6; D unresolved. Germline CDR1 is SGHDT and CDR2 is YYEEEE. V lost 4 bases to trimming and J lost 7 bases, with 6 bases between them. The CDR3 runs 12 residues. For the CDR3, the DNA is TGTGCCAGCAGCCCCCGGAATTCACCCCTCCACTTT. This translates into CASSPRNSPLHF.

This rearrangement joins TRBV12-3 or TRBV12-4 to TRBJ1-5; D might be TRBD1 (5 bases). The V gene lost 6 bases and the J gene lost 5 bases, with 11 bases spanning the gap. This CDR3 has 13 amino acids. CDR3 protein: CASSPGTDQPQHF. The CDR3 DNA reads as TGTGCCAGCAGCCCGGGGACTGATCAGCCCCAGCATTTT.

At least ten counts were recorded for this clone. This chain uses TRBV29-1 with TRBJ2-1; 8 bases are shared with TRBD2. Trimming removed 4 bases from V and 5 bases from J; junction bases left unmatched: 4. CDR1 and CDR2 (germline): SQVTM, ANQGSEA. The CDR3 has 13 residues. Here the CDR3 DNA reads TGCAGCGTTGGTAGCGGGGAGGACAATGAGCAGTTCTTC. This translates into CSVGSGEDNEQFF.

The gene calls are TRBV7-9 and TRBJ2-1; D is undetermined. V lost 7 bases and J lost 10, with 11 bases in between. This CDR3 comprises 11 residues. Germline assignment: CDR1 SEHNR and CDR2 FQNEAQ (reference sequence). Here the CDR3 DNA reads TGTGCCAGCACCTCCCCCGGGGAGCAGTTCTTC. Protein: CASTSPGEQFF.

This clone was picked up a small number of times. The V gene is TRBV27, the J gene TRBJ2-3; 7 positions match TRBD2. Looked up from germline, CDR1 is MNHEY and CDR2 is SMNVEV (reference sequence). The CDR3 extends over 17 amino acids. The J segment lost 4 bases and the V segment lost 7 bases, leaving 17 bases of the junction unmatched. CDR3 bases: TGTGCCAGCAAACTCTCGACGGGGAGGGGTCGCGCAGATACGCAGTATTTT. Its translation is CASKLSTGRGRADTQYF.

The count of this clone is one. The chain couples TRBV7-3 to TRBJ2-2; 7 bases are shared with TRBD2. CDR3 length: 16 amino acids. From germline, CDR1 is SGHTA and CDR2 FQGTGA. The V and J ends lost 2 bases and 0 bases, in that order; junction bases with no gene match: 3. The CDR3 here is CASSLAAGANTGELFF. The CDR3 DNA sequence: TGTGCCAGCAGCTTAGCGGCGGGGGCGAACACCGGGGAGCTGTTTTTT.

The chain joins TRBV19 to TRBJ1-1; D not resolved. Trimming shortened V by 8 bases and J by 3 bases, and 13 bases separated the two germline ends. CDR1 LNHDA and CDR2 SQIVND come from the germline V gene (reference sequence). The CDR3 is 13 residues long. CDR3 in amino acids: CASALFRDTEAFF. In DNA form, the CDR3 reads TGTGCCAGTGCACTATTCCGGGACACTGAAGCTTTCTTT. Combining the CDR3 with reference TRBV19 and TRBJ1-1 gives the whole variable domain DGGITQSPKYLFRKEGQNVTLSCEQNLNHDAMYWYRQDPGQGLRLIYYSQIVNDFQKGDIAEGYSVSREKKESFPLTVTSAQKNPTAFYLCASALFRDTEAFFGQGTRLTVV.

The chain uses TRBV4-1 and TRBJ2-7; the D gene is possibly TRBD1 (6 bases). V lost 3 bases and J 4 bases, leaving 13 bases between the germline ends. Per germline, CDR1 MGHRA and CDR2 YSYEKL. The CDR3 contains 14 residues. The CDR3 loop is CASSQDGRGYEQYF. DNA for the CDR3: TGCGCCAGCAGCCAGGACGGTAGGGGGTACGAGCAGTACTTC.

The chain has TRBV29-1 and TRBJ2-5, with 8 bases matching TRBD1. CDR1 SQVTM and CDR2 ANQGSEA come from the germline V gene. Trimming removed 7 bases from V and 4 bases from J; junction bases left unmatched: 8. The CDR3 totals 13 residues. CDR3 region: CSAVGQGLETQYF. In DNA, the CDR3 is TGCAGCGCCGTTGGACAGGGACTAGAGACCCAGTACTTC.

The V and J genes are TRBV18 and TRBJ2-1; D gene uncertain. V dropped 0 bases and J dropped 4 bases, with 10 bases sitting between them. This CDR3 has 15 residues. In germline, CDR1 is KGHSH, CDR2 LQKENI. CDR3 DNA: TGTGCCAGCTCACCACCTAGCAATTCATACAATGAGCAGTTCTTC. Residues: CASSPPSNSYNEQFF.

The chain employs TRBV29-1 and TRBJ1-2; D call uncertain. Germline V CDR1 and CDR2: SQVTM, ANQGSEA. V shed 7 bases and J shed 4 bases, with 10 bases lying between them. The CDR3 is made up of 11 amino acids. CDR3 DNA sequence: TGCAGCGCTGTTGGACTCTATGGCTACACCTTC. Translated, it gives CSAVGLYGYTF.

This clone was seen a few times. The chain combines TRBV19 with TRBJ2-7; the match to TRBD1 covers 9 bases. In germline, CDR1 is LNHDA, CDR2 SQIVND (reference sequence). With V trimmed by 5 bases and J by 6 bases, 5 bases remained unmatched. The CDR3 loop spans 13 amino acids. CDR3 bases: TGTGCCAGTAGTTCCGGGACAGGGAGCGAGCAGTACTTC. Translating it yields CASSSGTGSEQYF.

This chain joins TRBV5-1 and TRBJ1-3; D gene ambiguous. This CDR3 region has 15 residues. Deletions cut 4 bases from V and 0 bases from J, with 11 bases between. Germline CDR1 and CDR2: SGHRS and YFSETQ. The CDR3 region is CASSPTLSSGNTIYF. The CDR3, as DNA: TGCGCCAGCAGCCCGACTCTAAGCTCTGGAAACACCATATATTTT.

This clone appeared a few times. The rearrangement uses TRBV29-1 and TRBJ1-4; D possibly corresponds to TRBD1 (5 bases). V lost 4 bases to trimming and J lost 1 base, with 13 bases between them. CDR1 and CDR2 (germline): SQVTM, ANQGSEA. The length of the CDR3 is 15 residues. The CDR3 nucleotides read TGCAGCGTTGCGGGGGGGTTAGGAACTAATGAAAAACTGTTTTTT. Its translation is CSVAGGLGTNEKLFF. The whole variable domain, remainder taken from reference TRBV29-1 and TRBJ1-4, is SAVISQKPSRDICQRGTSLTIQCQVDSQVTMMFWYRQQPGQSLTLIATANQGSEATYESGFVIDKFPISRPNLTFSTLTVSNMSPEDSSIYLCSVAGGLGTNEKLFFGSGTQLSVL.

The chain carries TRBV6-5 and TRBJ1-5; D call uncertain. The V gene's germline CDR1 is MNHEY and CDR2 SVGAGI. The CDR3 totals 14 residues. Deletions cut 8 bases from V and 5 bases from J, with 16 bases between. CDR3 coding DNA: TGTGCCAGCGGCCCCGTCAGTACGCATCAGCCCCAGCATTTT. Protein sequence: CASGPVSTHQPQHF.

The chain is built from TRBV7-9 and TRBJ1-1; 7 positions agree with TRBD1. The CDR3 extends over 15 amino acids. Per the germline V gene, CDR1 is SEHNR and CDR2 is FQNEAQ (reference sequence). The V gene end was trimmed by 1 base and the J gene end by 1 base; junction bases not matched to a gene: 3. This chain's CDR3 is CASSLDTGANTEAFF. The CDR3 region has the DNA TGTGCCAGCAGCTTAGACACAGGGGCGAACACTGAAGCTTTCTTT.

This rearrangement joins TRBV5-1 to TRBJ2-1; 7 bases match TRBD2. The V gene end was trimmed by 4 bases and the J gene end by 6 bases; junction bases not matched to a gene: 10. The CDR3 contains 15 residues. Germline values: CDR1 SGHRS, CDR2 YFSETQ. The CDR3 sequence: CASSGARGVGNEQFF. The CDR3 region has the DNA TGCGCCAGCAGCGGGGCCCGGGGGGTCGGCAATGAGCAGTTCTTC.

The CDR3 nucleotides read TGTGCCAGTACCCCGGGCAAGGTCTCGGGACAGCCCCAGCATTTT. Translating it yields CASTPGKVSGQPQHF. The rearrangement joins TRBV19 to TRBJ1-5, with unresolved D. Trimming pared 7 bases from V and 7 bases from J, leaving 20 bases between. The CDR3 has 15 amino acids. CDR1 is LNHDA, CDR2 SQIVND, per germline (reference sequence).